This T cell receptor beta chain was observed in a study of glioma-infiltrating T cells after dendritic cell vaccination listed by TCRdb under 2016. Notes on the research overall: The cohort comprised approximately 15 glioblastoma patients from Phase I and II dendritic cell vaccination trials, 9 newly diagnosed and 6 with recurrent disease. Three intradermal dendritic cell vaccine injections were administered to patients at biweekly intervals in the arm below the axilla. Between about 2002 and 2012, patients were given autologous tumor lysate-pulsed dendritic cell vaccination. In glioblastoma patients vaccinated with dendritic cells, deep sequencing of TCR beta CDR3 regions served to measure the amount of tumor-infiltrating lymphocytes and to compare repertoires between tumor and blood. The vaccine consisted of monocyte-derived dendritic cells cultured seven to eight days with IL-4 and GM-CSF, then pulsed overnight with autologous tumor lysate. TCR sequencing metrics, including TIL content and tumor-blood repertoire overlap, were correlated with survival after dendritic cell vaccination.

The paper's findings and limits, for the study overall: No direct relationship between TCR clonality and survival was found, suggesting a diverse polyclonal response may matter. The response model built on TCR overlap across three groups was characterized as speculative, with prospective validation still needed. After dendritic cell vaccination, a higher estimated pretreatment TIL content predicted longer time to progression and longer overall survival. The cohort was small and heterogeneous, only a few patients had full blood and tumor sets, and even fewer had initial-recurrent tumor pairs.

Trimming takes 6 bases off V and 0 bases off J; junction bases not matched to a gene: 2. CDR1 and CDR2 (MDHEN, SYDVKM) derive from the germline V gene. Spanning cysteine to phenylalanine, the CDR3 consists of 13 amino acids. CDR3 DNA only is kept here, 39 bases in frame from base 1. Patients were selected on the basis of adequate residual fresh-frozen tumor tissue and more than two years of available survival data. An isocitrate dehydrogenase mutation was not carried by any of the glioblastoma patients, although molecular status was otherwise variable. PBMC collection took place before vaccination, two weeks after the third vaccination, and at tumor progression if progression occurred. Genomic DNA was extracted with the Qiagen DNeasy Blood extraction Kit. TCRB CDR3 regions were amplified from roughly 1.8 ug genomic DNA, or all available DNA if less, using the immunoSEQ assay. The multiplex PCR relied on 60 forward primers for TCR V beta segments and 13 reverse primers for J beta segments. To estimate the number of reads per starting template, synthetic control templates were added to each sample at limiting dilution. The Illumina HiSeq System generated 87 bp sequencing reads. On the authors' methods: PCR and sequencing errors were removed by merging closely related sequences with a nearest neighbor algorithm. TCR overlap was defined as the percentage of unique tumor TCR beta sequences that were also found in the peripheral blood of the same patient. The source is immuneACCESS, and TCRdb retained only in-frame sequences with V and J called. Part of the clones is not carried over; for the studies checked, unresolved V genes explain less than half of this, and the remainder is unexplained. The V and J calls and clone size come from that table; D and trimming were worked out from the DNA. The sample includes around 62,000 clones, with 82% observed a single time. More than 8% of the sample belongs to the ten largest clones.

This clone was recorded a few times. Its antigen remains undetermined. The sample holds no much larger clone one base away, and base qualities are not on file. Recombination linked TRBV28 to TRBJ2-7; 7 central nucleotides agree with TRBD1. The material sequenced was blood, taken before dendritic cell vaccination. The receptor's source is a human donor with glioblastoma. In nucleotides, the sequence is TGTGCCAGCAGATCAGGGGGCTCCTACGAGCAGTACTTC. Its coded protein is CASRSGGSYEQYF.